The 15 T cell receptor beta chains presented below share a single source sample, sequenced in a study of T cells after somatic rescue of genetic block. TCRdb's table, derived via immunoSEQ multiplex PCR, lists solely in-frame clones and lacks some. This table holds some 90,000 clones, around 90% found once. The material sequenced was peripheral blood mononuclear cells (PBMCs). These receptors were collected from a woman under 30.

Only one count was recorded for this clone. V gene TRBV6-1 combines with J gene TRBJ2-1, with a tentative D call TRBD2 (6 bases). Germline V gene lookup returns CDR1 MNHNS and CDR2 SASEGT. The V gene lost 2 bases and the J gene lost 4 bases, with 9 bases spanning the gap. This CDR3 comprises 14 residues. CDR3 bases: TGTGCCAGCAGTGAAAGACTAGTTTACAATGAGCAGTTCTTC. This sequence encodes CASSERLVYNEQFF.

The table lists this clone with a few counts. CDR3 in DNA: TGTGCCAGCAGCGTAGAAGTGAACACTGAAGCTTTCTTT. Its protein is CASSVEVNTEAFF. The V gene is TRBV9, the J gene TRBJ1-1, with D hard to call. V dropped 0 bases and J dropped 0 bases, with 3 bases sitting between them. Per germline, CDR1 SGDLS and CDR2 YYNGEE. This CDR3 contains 13 residues.

The chain couples TRBV27 to TRBJ2-7, with 9 bases matching TRBD1. The CDR3 totals 15 residues. V shed 6 bases and J 0 bases; nucleotides not matched to a gene: 6. Germline values: CDR1 MNHEY, CDR2 SMNVEV (reference sequence). The CDR3 nucleotides are TGTGCCAGCAGGCGGCCGGGACAGGGCTCCTACGAGCAGTACTTC. This sequence encodes CASRRPGQGSYEQYF.

The chain is built from TRBV28 and TRBJ1-1; D call uncertain. The CDR3 extends over 13 amino acids. The V end was cut by 8 bases, the J end by 0 bases, with 10 bases between. CDR1 MDHEN and CDR2 SYDVKM come from the germline V gene. The CDR3 is CASSGPLNTEAFF. As DNA, the CDR3 is TGTGCCAGCTCCGGGCCACTGAACACTGAAGCTTTCTTT.

V is TRBV7-2 and J is TRBJ1-2, with 7 bases fitting TRBD1. The CDR3 totals 13 residues. Germline V gene lookup returns CDR1 SGHTA and CDR2 FQGNSA. V trimming: 6 bases; J trimming: 2 bases; junction bases outside the gene matches: 3. This CDR3 is CASRGGQNYGYTF. CDR3 nucleotides: TGTGCCAGCAGAGGGGGACAGAACTATGGCTACACCTTC.

This chain connects TRBV28 to TRBJ1-2; possible D gene TRBD1, 6 bases. CDR3 length equals 13 residues. V shed 6 bases and J shed 8 bases, with 16 bases lying between them. Germline CDR1 MDHEN, CDR2 SYDVKM. CDR3 residues: CASRQGALWGYTF. The DNA for the CDR3 is TGTGCCAGCAGACAGGGTGCGCTGTGGGGCTACACCTTC.

The chain has TRBV29-1 and TRBJ1-1, with 11 positions matching TRBD1. CDR3 size: 13 residues. V lost 7 bases to trimming and J lost 8 bases; unmatched junction nucleotides: 9. Germline V gene sequence: CDR1 SQVTM, CDR2 ANQGSEA. CDR3 DNA: TGCAGCGCCGGCCGGACAGGGGGCTCCGAAGCTTTCTTT. Translation: CSAGRTGGSEAFF.

Here the CDR3 reads CASSQQGRSPNEKLFF. CDR3 DNA: TGTGCCAGCTCGCAACAGGGCAGGTCCCCTAATGAAAAACTGTTTTTT. The gene calls are TRBV18 and TRBJ1-4, with TRBD1 as a possible D gene (6 bases). The CDR3 totals 16 residues. The germline gives CDR1 KGHSH, CDR2 LQKENI. V shed 6 bases and J shed 3 bases, with 17 bases lying between them.

The chain employs TRBV5-1 and TRBJ1-4; no reliable D call. The CDR3 spans 14 residues. The germline CDR1 and CDR2 sequences are SGHRS and YFSETQ. V was cut by 7 bases and J by 7 bases, with 17 bases left in between. The CDR3 here is CASGQVYRGEKLFF. The CDR3 region has the DNA TGCGCCAGCGGCCAAGTATATCGTGGTGAAAAACTGTTTTTT.

V gene TRBV27 combines with J gene TRBJ2-6; tentative D call: TRBD2 (6 bases). Germline CDR1 reads MNHEY; CDR2 reads SMNVEV (reference sequence). V lost 1 base and J 2 bases, leaving 12 bases between the germline ends. The CDR3 spans 17 residues. DNA for the CDR3: TGTGCCAGCAGTTTATTTTTCAGGGAGGCTGGGGCCAACGTCCTGACTTTC. Translation: CASSLFFREAGANVLTF.

The chain uses TRBV11-3 and TRBJ1-4; D call uncertain. V was pared by 3 bases and J by 12 bases, with 14 bases between. CDR3 length: 13 residues. Germline V CDR1 and CDR2: SGHNT, YENEEA. The CDR3 is CASSFGLGGELFF. The DNA for the CDR3 is TGTGCCAGCAGCTTCGGGCTTGGTGGCGAACTGTTTTTT.

The CDR3 sequence: CASRPGQGIYEQYF. The CDR3 DNA reads as TGCGCCAGCAGACCGGGACAGGGGATCTACGAGCAGTACTTC. This chain uses TRBV10-2 with TRBJ2-7, with 10 bases identical to TRBD1. The CDR3 totals 14 residues. Germline trimming cut 6 bases from V and 3 bases from J; bases unmatched to any gene: 5. Germline V gives CDR1 WSHSY, CDR2 SAAADI.

The V call is TRBV5-1, the J call TRBJ2-3; 13 bases fit TRBD2. This CDR3 has 16 residues. Per germline, CDR1 SGHRS and CDR2 YFSETQ. J lost 2 bases, V lost 4 bases, and 4 bases had no gene match. The CDR3 loop is CASSTTSGRATDTQYF. DNA for the CDR3: TGCGCCAGCAGCACCACTAGCGGGAGGGCCACAGATACGCAGTATTTT.

The gene calls are TRBV5-6 and TRBJ2-5, with TRBD1 as a possible D gene (5 bases). This CDR3 is built from 15 residues. Germline CDR1 SGHDT, CDR2 YYEEEE. The germline V and J ends were trimmed by 4 bases and 5 bases, with 18 bases remaining between them. CDR3 bases: TGTGCCAGCAGCCCCACTACGGCAGGGCGGGAGACCCAGTACTTC. Translated, it gives CASSPTTAGRETQYF.

The gene calls are TRBV27 and TRBJ2-1; D gene ambiguous. The V end lost 6 bases, the J end lost 3 bases, and 12 bases lay between the germline ends. The CDR3 is 14 amino acids. The V gene's germline CDR1 is MNHEY and CDR2 SMNVEV (reference sequence). The CDR3: CASRLRSYYNEQFF. The CDR3 nucleotides are TGTGCCAGCAGGCTTAGGTCCTACTACAATGAGCAGTTCTTC.